This T cell receptor (beta chain) was profiled in a study of cytomegalovirus exposure and HLA in healthy donors. V was cut by 7 bases and J by 8 bases, with 17 bases left in between. Germline-derived CDR1 and CDR2 are LNHDA and SQIVND (reference sequence). The CDR3 has 14 residues. 60 Vbeta and 13 Jbeta primers were used in PCR. Some clones are missing from TCRdb's copy, which holds only in-frame ones; the method was immunoSEQ multiplex PCR. The table lists about 140,000 clones, roughly 80% of them singletons. The chain has TRBV19 and TRBJ1-4; D gene uncertain. Sample: PBMCs. The origin of this receptor is a male donor in good health and CMV-seronegative. CDR3 in DNA: TGTGCCAGTAACCCCGGGATCTCGGGGGAAAAACTGTTTTTT. Its protein is CASNPGISGEKLFF.